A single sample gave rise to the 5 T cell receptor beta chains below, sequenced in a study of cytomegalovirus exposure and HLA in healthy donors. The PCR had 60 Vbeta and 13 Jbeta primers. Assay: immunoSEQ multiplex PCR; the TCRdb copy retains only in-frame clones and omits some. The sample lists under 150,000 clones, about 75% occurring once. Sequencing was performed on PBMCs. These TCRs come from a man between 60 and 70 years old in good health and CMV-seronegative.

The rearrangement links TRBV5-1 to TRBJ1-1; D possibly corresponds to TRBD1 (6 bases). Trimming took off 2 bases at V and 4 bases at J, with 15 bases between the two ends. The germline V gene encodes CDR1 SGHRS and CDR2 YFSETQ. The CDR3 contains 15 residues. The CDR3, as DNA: TGCGCCAGCAGCTTAGACAGGCCCATGGGCACTGAAGCTTTCTTT. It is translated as CASSLDRPMGTEAFF. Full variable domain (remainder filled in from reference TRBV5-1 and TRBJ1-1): KAGVTQTPRYLIKTRGQQVTLSCSPISGHRSVSWYQQTPGQGLQFLFEYFSETQRNKGNFPGRFSGRQFSNSRSEMNVSTLELGDSALYLCASSLDRPMGTEAFFGQGTRLTVV.

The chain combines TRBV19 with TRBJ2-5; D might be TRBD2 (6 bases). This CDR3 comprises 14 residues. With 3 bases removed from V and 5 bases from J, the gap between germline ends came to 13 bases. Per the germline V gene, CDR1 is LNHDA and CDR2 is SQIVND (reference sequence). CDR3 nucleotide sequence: TGTGCCAGTAGTATCGATTGGGGGGACGAGACCCAGTACTTC. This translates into CASSIDWGDETQYF.

The CDR3 spells CASSLVGDNEQFF. As DNA, the CDR3 is TGTGCCAGCAGCTTAGTAGGAGACAATGAGCAGTTCTTC. V is TRBV7-6 and J is TRBJ2-1; no clear D gene. CDR3 size: 13 residues. Germline V gene lookup returns CDR1 SGHVS and CDR2 FNYEAQ. The V and J ends lost 1 base and 5 bases respectively, with 6 bases between them.

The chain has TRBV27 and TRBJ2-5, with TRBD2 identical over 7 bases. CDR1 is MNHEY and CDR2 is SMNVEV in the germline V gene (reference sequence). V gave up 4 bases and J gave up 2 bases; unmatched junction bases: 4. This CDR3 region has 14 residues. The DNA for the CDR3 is TGTGCCAGCAGTTCGCCGGGACTACAAGAGACCCAGTACTTC. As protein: CASSSPGLQETQYF.

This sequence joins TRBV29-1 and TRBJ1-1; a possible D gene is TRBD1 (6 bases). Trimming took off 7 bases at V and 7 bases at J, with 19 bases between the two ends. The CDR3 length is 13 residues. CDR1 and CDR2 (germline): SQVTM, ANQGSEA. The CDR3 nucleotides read TGCAGCGCGCCGAGGGGGGGAATGAATGAAGCTTTCTTT. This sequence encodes CSAPRGGMNEAFF.